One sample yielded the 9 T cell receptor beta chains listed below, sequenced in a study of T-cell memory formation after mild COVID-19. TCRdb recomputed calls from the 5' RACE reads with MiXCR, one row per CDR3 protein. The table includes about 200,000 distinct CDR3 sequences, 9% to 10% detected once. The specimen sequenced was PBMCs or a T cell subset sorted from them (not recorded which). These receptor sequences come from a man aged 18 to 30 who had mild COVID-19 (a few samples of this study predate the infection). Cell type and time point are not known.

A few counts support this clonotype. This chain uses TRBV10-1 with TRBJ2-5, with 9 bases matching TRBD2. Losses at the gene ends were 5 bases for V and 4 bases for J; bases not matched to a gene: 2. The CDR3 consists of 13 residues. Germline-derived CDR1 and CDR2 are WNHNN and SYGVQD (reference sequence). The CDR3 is CASSRTSAETQYF. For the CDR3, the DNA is TGCGCCAGCAGTCGGACTAGCGCAGAGACCCAGTACTTC.

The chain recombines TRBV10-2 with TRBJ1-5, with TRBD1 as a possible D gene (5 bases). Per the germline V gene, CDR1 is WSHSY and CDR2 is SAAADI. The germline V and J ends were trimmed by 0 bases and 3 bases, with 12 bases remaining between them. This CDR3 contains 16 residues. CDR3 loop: CASSESLRGVNQPQHF. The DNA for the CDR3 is TGCGCCAGCAGTGAGTCACTTCGGGGGGTCAATCAGCCCCAGCATTTT.

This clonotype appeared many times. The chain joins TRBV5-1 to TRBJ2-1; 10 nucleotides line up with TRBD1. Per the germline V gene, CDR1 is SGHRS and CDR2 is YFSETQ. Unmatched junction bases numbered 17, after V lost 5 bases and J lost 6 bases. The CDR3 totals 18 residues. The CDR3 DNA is TGCGCCAGCAGGACCGGGACAGGGGTTCTCAGACGACTCAATGAGCAGTTCTTC. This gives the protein CASRTGTGVLRRLNEQFF.

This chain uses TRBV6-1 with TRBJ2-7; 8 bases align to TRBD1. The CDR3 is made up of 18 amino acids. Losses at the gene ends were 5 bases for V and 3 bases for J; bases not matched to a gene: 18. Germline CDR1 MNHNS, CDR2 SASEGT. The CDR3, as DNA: TGTGCCAGCAGTCGCGGTTCCTACAGGGGGATTGTTGACTACGAGCAGTACTTC. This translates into CASSRGSYRGIVDYEQYF.

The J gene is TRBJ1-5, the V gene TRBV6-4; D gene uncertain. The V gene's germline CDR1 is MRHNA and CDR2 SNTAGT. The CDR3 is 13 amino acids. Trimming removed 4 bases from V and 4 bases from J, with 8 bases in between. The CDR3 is CASSAEENQPQHF. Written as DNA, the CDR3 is TGTGCCAGCAGTGCGGAAGAAAATCAGCCCCAGCATTTT.

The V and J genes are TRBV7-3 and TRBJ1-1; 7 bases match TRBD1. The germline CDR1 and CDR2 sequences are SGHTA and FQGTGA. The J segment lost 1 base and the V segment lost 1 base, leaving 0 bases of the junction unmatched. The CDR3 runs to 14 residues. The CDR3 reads CASSLNRGNTEAFF. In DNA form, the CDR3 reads TGTGCCAGCAGCTTAAACAGGGGGAACACTGAAGCTTTCTTT.

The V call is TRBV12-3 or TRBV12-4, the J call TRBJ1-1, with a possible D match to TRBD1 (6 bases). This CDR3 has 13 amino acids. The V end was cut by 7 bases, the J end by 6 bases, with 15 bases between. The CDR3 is CASKYRVGAEAFF. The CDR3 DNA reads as TGTGCCAGCAAGTACAGGGTAGGGGCTGAAGCTTTCTTT.

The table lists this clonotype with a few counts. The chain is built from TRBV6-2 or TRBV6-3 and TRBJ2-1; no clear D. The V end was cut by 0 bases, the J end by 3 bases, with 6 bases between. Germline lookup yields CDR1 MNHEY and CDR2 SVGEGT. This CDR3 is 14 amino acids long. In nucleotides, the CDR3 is TGTGCCAGCAGTTACTCGCAGGACTACAATGAGCAGTTCTTC. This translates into CASSYSQDYNEQFF.

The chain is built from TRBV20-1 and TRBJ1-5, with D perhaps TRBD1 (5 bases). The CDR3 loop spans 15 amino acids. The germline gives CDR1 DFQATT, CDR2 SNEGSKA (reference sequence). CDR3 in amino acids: CSLSGARGGNQPQHF. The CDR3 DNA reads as TGCAGCCTCTCGGGTGCGCGTGGGGGGAATCAGCCCCAGCATTTT.